This passage covers 7 T cell receptor beta chains from one sample sequenced in a study of radiotherapy plus CTLA-4 blockade in lung cancer. Assay: immunoSEQ multiplex PCR; the TCRdb copy retains only in-frame clones and omits some. This table holds about 51,000 clones, 65% to 85% found once. The source material was peripheral blood, sampled from a patient treated with radiotherapy plus ipilimumab. Every receptor here comes from a human donor with non-small cell lung cancer whose response to radiotherapy plus ipilimumab could not be evaluated.

This chain connects TRBV9 to TRBJ1-1, with D possibly TRBD1 on 5 matching bases. The CDR3 runs 14 residues. The germline CDR1 and CDR2 sequences are SGDLS and YYNGEE. The ends were cut back, 0 bases at V and 1 base at J, with 7 bases in the middle. The CDR3 coding sequence is TGTGCCAGCAGCGTAGGTCAGGGGAACACTGAAGCTTTCTTT. Translated, it gives CASSVGQGNTEAFF.

This chain connects TRBV28 to TRBJ2-5; D ambiguous. The CDR3 runs to 14 residues. CDR1 is MDHEN and CDR2 is SYDVKM in the germline V gene. Trimming left V 5 bases short and J 10 bases short, with 20 bases between. CDR3 sequence reads: CASSLPGSRRSQYF. DNA of the CDR3: TGTGCCAGCAGTCTCCCGGGTTCCCGAAGGAGCCAGTACTTC.

This rearrangement joins TRBV7-9 to TRBJ1-2, with D unclear. Germline CDR1 is SEHNR and CDR2 is FQNEAQ (reference sequence). This CDR3 comprises 14 residues. The V and J ends lost 2 bases and 12 bases respectively, with 19 bases between them. CDR3 sequence reads: CASSLNSLPTGDTF. CDR3 nucleotide sequence: TGTGCCAGCAGCTTAAACAGCCTCCCCACCGGCGACACCTTC.

The rearrangement links TRBV28 to TRBJ1-3; D is perhaps TRBD1 (6 bases). CDR3 length: 14 residues. Germline V lookup: CDR1 MDHEN, CDR2 SYDVKM. V shed 6 bases and J shed 8 bases, with 17 bases lying between them. DNA of the CDR3: TGTGCCAGCAGACTGACAGGCACCGGACACACCATATATTTT. Protein: CASRLTGTGHTIYF.

This chain links TRBV28 with TRBJ1-2; D is undetermined. Trimming pared 1 base from V and 6 bases from J, leaving 3 bases between. The CDR3 is 11 amino acids. Germline values: CDR1 MDHEN, CDR2 SYDVKM. Here the CDR3 DNA reads TGTGCCAGCAGTTTATCGGATGGCTACACCTTC. Residues: CASSLSDGYTF.

The rearrangement uses TRBV28 and TRBJ1-2; D perhaps matches TRBD1 (5 bases). Germline lookup yields CDR1 MDHEN and CDR2 SYDVKM. With 11 bases removed from V and 4 bases from J, the gap between germline ends came to 11 bases. The CDR3 is made up of 11 amino acids. CDR3 region: CAAGDAYGYTF. The CDR3 bases are TGTGCCGCGGGGGATGCCTATGGCTACACCTTC.

In its sample, this clone was seen a few times. This chain links TRBV18 with TRBJ2-6; possible D gene TRBD1, 6 bases. This CDR3 region has 17 residues. Germline V CDR1 and CDR2: KGHSH, LQKENI. V was pared by 6 bases and J by 0 bases, with 15 bases between. The chain's CDR3 is CASSLQGPRSGANVLTF. As DNA, the CDR3 is TGTGCCAGCTCCCTGCAGGGGCCGCGCTCTGGGGCCAACGTCCTGACTTTC.